These 25 T cell receptor beta chains were sequenced from one sample in a study of blood T cell repertoires in COVID-19. Sequencing used immunoSEQ multiplex PCR; TCRdb keeps in-frame clones, though not all of them. The sample contains approximately 24,000 clones, 90% to 95% of which appear only once. The specimen sequenced was peripheral blood. All receptors come from a human donor in a cohort sampled during active COVID-19.

This clone was counted once. J is TRBJ2-1 and V is TRBV11-3, with D possibly TRBD2 on 6 matching bases. The V end lost 5 bases, the J end lost 0 bases, and 17 bases lay between the germline ends. The CDR3 extends over 17 amino acids. Per germline, CDR1 SGHNT and CDR2 YENEEA. This CDR3 reads CASSRSGLQSSYNEQFF. CDR3 DNA: TGTGCCAGCAGCCGCAGCGGGCTTCAGAGCTCCTACAATGAGCAGTTCTTC.

This clone was picked up a small number of times. The chain recombines TRBV24-1 with TRBJ2-5; D is perhaps TRBD2 (6 bases). V gave up 0 bases and J gave up 1 base, with 11 bases separating them. From germline, CDR1 is KGHDR and CDR2 SFDVKD. The CDR3 has 16 amino acids. CDR3 in amino acids: CATSDLRFGGQETQYF. The CDR3 DNA sequence: TGTGCCACCAGTGATTTGAGGTTCGGGGGCCAAGAGACCCAGTACTTC.

This clone occurred once. This chain uses TRBV11-2 with TRBJ2-2; TRBD2 matches at 10 bases. After removal of 0 bases from V and 13 bases from J, the junction contained 5 bases not matched to a gene. This CDR3 region has 14 residues. The germline CDR1 and CDR2 sequences are SGHAT and FQNNGV. This chain's CDR3 is CASSLESSGRGLFF. The CDR3 DNA is TGTGCCAGCAGCTTAGAGTCTAGCGGGAGAGGGCTGTTTTTT.

The chain couples TRBV7-2 to TRBJ2-5; 12 nucleotides agree with TRBD2. The CDR3 covers 18 residues. CDR1 and CDR2 from the germline V gene are SGHTA and FQGNSA. The junction had 10 bases not matched to a gene; V was cut back by 4 bases and J by 1 base. The CDR3 bases are TGTGCCAGCAGCTGGCGGTTCGGGACTAGCGGGTTCCAAGAGACCCAGTACTTC. This encodes CASSWRFGTSGFQETQYF.

The rearrangement links TRBV27 to TRBJ1-1; D gene ambiguous. In germline, CDR1 is MNHEY, CDR2 SMNVEV (reference sequence). V shed 7 bases and J shed 5 bases, with 23 bases lying between them. The CDR3 consists of 16 residues. CDR3 in DNA: TGTGCCAGCACCATCCCTAAACAGAAAAGGAAGACTGAAGCTTTCTTT. Translated, it gives CASTIPKQKRKTEAFF.

This clone was detected a few times. This chain uses TRBV11-3 with TRBJ1-6, with 7 bases fitting TRBD1. V shed 4 bases, J shed 8 bases, and the junction held 17 bases outside the gene matches. CDR1 is SGHNT and CDR2 is YENEEA in the germline V gene. The CDR3 runs 18 residues. The CDR3 region is CASSSTGTWGQGDSPLHF. Here the CDR3 DNA reads TGTGCCAGCAGCTCCACCGGGACATGGGGCCAGGGGGATTCACCCCTCCACTTT.

The V gene is TRBV24-1, the J gene TRBJ2-1; 7 bases map to TRBD2. The CDR3 has 14 amino acids. Trimming removed 4 bases from V and 15 bases from J; junction bases left unmatched: 14. CDR1 is KGHDR and CDR2 is SFDVKD in the germline V gene. CDR3 protein: CATSESGESGIWFF. The CDR3 DNA reads TGTGCCACCAGTGAATCGGGGGAAAGCGGGATCTGGTTCTTC.

This chain uses TRBV27 with TRBJ2-1; the D gene is possibly TRBD2 (5 bases). The CDR3 contains 16 residues. The germline V and J ends were trimmed by 4 bases and 2 bases, with 15 bases remaining between them. Germline values: CDR1 MNHEY, CDR2 SMNVEV (reference sequence). CDR3 bases: TGTGCCAGCAGTTCAGAGGGCCGGATCACCTACAATGAGCAGTTCTTC. It is translated as CASSSEGRITYNEQFF.

The chain has TRBV24-1 and TRBJ2-7; D ambiguous. Trimming left V 3 bases short and J 3 bases short, with 5 bases between. The CDR3 sequence is 12 residues long. Germline V lookup: CDR1 KGHDR, CDR2 SFDVKD. CDR3 protein: CATSDAHYEQYF. DNA for the CDR3: TGTGCCACCAGTGATGCACACTACGAGCAGTACTTC.

The J gene is TRBJ2-3, the V gene TRBV27; possibly TRBD2 for D (7 bases). V gave up 7 bases and J gave up 6 bases, with 20 bases separating them. Germline V gene sequence: CDR1 MNHEY, CDR2 SMNVEV (reference sequence). The CDR3 totals 15 residues. The DNA of the CDR3 is TGTGCCAGCACAAAGTGGGGGGGCGGGGACGATACGCAGTATTTT. Protein: CASTKWGGGDDTQYF.

The V call is TRBV3-1 (or the pseudogene TRBV3-2), the J call TRBJ2-3, with D tentatively TRBD1 (5 bases). Trimming pared 4 bases from V and 8 bases from J, leaving 19 bases between. The germline V gene encodes CDR1 LGHDT and CDR2 YNNKEL (reference sequence). The CDR3 runs to 15 residues. In DNA, the CDR3 is TGTGCCAGCAGCCCCCAGGGTACCAGATCTGTTACGCAGTATTTT. Its translation is CASSPQGTRSVTQYF.

The J gene is TRBJ2-7, the V gene TRBV5-6, with TRBD1 matching 10 bases. Germline CDR1 and CDR2: SGHDT and YYEEEE. With V trimmed by 0 bases and J by 2 bases, 11 bases remained unmatched. The CDR3 is 18 amino acids. This chain's CDR3 is CASSLASTGGLPTYEQYF. The DNA of the CDR3 is TGTGCCAGCAGCTTGGCCTCGACAGGGGGCTTACCAACCTACGAGCAGTACTTC.

V usage is TRBV18 and J usage is TRBJ1-1, with D possibly matching TRBD1 (6 bases). Trimming stripped 3 bases from V and 1 base from J, with 6 bases between. Looked up from germline, CDR1 is KGHSH and CDR2 is LQKENI. The CDR3 runs to 13 residues. The CDR3: CASSPTGNTEAFF. CDR3 DNA sequence: TGTGCCAGCTCACCGACAGGGAACACTGAAGCTTTCTTT.

The sample holds a few counts of this clone. The chain combines TRBV5-1 with TRBJ2-1; TRBD2 aligns across 10 bases. The CDR3 is 21 amino acids. The trim removed 0 bases at V and 4 bases at J, leaving 19 bases unmatched. Germline-derived CDR1 and CDR2 are SGHRS and YFSETQ. CDR3 nucleotide sequence: TGCGCCAGCAGCTTGGAACCTACCTACTCCCGGACTAGCGGTGGGTACAATGAGCAGTTCTTC. Its protein is CASSLEPTYSRTSGGYNEQFF.

The chain joins TRBV9 to TRBJ1-2; D perhaps matches TRBD1 (6 bases). The CDR3 loop spans 16 amino acids. Germline values: CDR1 SGDLS, CDR2 YYNGEE. The V end was cut by 0 bases, the J end by 4 bases, with 16 bases between. The CDR3 sequence is CASSVEAQGTSYGYTF. CDR3 nucleotide sequence: TGTGCCAGCAGCGTAGAGGCACAGGGAACTTCCTATGGCTACACCTTC. The whole variable domain, filled in from reference TRBV9 and TRBJ1-2, reads DSGVTQTPKHLITATGQRVTLRCSPRSGDLSVYWYQQSLDQGLQFLIQYYNGEERAKGNILERFSAQQFPDLHSELNLSSLELGDSALYFCASSVEAQGTSYGYTFGSGTRLTVV.

The CDR3: CASSWAGQDSGNTIYF. In DNA form, the CDR3 reads TGTGCCAGCAGCTGGGCGGGACAGGACTCTGGAAACACCATATATTTT. The chain recombines TRBV5-5 with TRBJ1-3, with TRBD1 matching 8 bases. The ends lost 3 bases at V and 0 bases at J; junction bases unmatched: 5. CDR1 is SGHKS and CDR2 is YYEKEE in the germline V gene (reference sequence). The CDR3 consists of 16 residues. The full variable domain, its missing parts supplied by reference TRBV5-5 and TRBJ1-3, is DAGVTQSPTHLIKTRGQQVTLRCSPISGHKSVSWYQQVLGQGPQFIFQYYEKEERGRGNFPDRFSARQFPNYSSELNVNALLLGDSALYLCASSWAGQDSGNTIYFGEGSWLTVV.

The chain links TRBV3-1 (or the pseudogene TRBV3-2) to TRBJ2-1, with 14 bases matching TRBD2. The germline CDR1 and CDR2 sequences are LGHDT and YNNKEL (reference sequence). The CDR3 has 15 residues. With V trimmed by 4 bases and J by 6 bases, 2 bases remained unmatched. The CDR3 spells CASSRGLAGVNEQFF. The DNA for the CDR3 is TGTGCCAGCAGCCGGGGACTAGCGGGAGTCAATGAGCAGTTCTTC.

This clone was detected once. V is TRBV11-3 and J is TRBJ2-1; no reliable D call. V lost 4 bases and J 3 bases, leaving 16 bases between the germline ends. The CDR3 consists of 16 residues. The germline gives CDR1 SGHNT, CDR2 YENEEA. The CDR3 loop is CASSSRGLTLYNEQFF. CDR3 sequence (DNA): TGTGCCAGCAGCTCTAGAGGTTTGACTCTCTACAATGAGCAGTTCTTC.

The chain couples TRBV6-5 to TRBJ2-5; 11 positions match TRBD1. The CDR3 is 16 residues long. V was pared by 0 bases and J by 2 bases, with 2 bases of the junction left unmatched. Germline V gene lookup returns CDR1 MNHEY and CDR2 SVGAGI. This chain's CDR3 is CASSYSGTGGQETQYF. The CDR3 bases are TGTGCCAGCAGTTACTCCGGGACAGGGGGGCAAGAGACCCAGTACTTC.

The V gene is TRBV7-2, the J gene TRBJ2-7; TRBD2 matches 8 bases. The length of the CDR3 is 14 residues. From germline, CDR1 is SGHTA and CDR2 FQGNSA. Trimming cost V 5 bases and J 6 bases; bases outside gene matches: 9. In DNA, the CDR3 is TGTGCCAGCAGCCCCGGTAGCGGGATTGGCGAGCAGTACTTC. The encoded protein is CASSPGSGIGEQYF.

This chain joins TRBV5-4 and TRBJ2-1, with 10 bases matching TRBD2. The J segment lost 3 bases and the V segment lost 3 bases, leaving 3 bases of the junction unmatched. This CDR3 has 15 amino acids. The germline CDR1 and CDR2 sequences are SGHNT and YYREEE (reference sequence). The DNA of the CDR3 is TGTGCCAGCAGCTCAACTAGCGGGAACTACAATGAGCAGTTCTTC. Translation gives CASSSTSGNYNEQFF.

The chain has TRBV10-3 and TRBJ1-2, with D possibly being TRBD1 (6 bases). Per germline, CDR1 ENHRY and CDR2 SYGVKD. This CDR3 region has 17 residues. V was pared by 4 bases and J by 1 base, with 19 bases between. The CDR3 DNA reads TGTGCCATCAGTGTAGACCAAAGGACAGCTGATAACTATGGCTACACCTTC. It encodes CAISVDQRTADNYGYTF.

This sequence joins TRBV7-8 and TRBJ1-1; TRBD1 matches at 7 bases. The CDR3 sequence is 15 residues long. Germline-derived CDR1 and CDR2 are SGHVS and FQNEAQ. After removal of 1 base from V and 4 bases from J, the junction contained 6 bases not matched to a gene. The CDR3 coding sequence is TGTGCCAGCAGCTTAGGGGGGGCAGGGGGCACTGAAGCTTTCTTT. It is translated as CASSLGGAGGTEAFF.

The chain uses TRBV2 and TRBJ2-4; 11 nucleotides line up with TRBD2. Germline CDR1 SNHLY, CDR2 FYNNEI. With V trimmed by 0 bases and J by 6 bases, 10 bases remained unmatched. The CDR3 length is 18 residues. Written as DNA, the CDR3 is TGTGCCAGCAGTGAAGCGCTCAGGACTAGCGGGTCGGTAAACATTCAGTACTTC. Translating it yields CASSEALRTSGSVNIQYF.

This clone was seen a few times. The chain links TRBV6-2 or TRBV6-3 to TRBJ2-2; unclear D gene. Germline V gives CDR1 MNHEY, CDR2 SVGEGT. The CDR3 consists of 16 residues. Trimming stripped 4 bases from V and 7 bases from J, with 19 bases between. CDR3 bases: TGTGCCAGCAGTTCAAGCCCCCACAGACAAGGCGGGGAGCTGTTTTTT. Its translation: CASSSSPHRQGGELFF.